The 17 T cell receptor beta chains presented below share a single source sample, sequenced in a study of technical replicates of blood from a few donors. Sequencing was performed with immunoSEQ multiplex PCR; in TCRdb, only in-frame clones are kept and a portion is missing. The sample holds about 82,000 clones, about 93% seen once. Sequencing used T cells isolated from PBMCs. The origin of the receptors is a human donor in good health.

This rearrangement joins TRBV5-6 to TRBJ2-5, with D perhaps matching TRBD2 (6 bases). Germline values: CDR1 SGHDT, CDR2 YYEEEE. The CDR3 extends over 16 amino acids. The V end was cut by 1 base, the J end by 4 bases, with 17 bases between. The CDR3 DNA reads TGTGCCAGCAGCTTGTTAAAGGCTAGCGAAGGAGAGACCCAGTACTTC. It translates to CASSLLKASEGETQYF.

The chain is built from TRBV29-1 and TRBJ2-2; 8 bases line up with TRBD1. This CDR3 has 16 residues. The J segment lost 5 bases and the V segment lost 1 base, leaving 9 bases of the junction unmatched. CDR1 SQVTM and CDR2 ANQGSEA come from the germline V gene. The CDR3 coding sequence is TGCAGCGTTGAAGCCGCCGACAGGGGTCTAACCGGGGAGCTGTTTTTT. Its protein product is CSVEAADRGLTGELFF.

The chain has TRBV30 and TRBJ2-1; TRBD2 is a possible D gene (6 bases). CDR1 and CDR2 (germline): GTSNPN, SVGIG (reference sequence). V lost 0 bases and J lost 4, with 13 bases in between. There are 15 residues in the CDR3. Here the CDR3 reads CAWSVRLAQYNEQFF. In DNA, the CDR3 is TGTGCCTGGAGTGTGCGTCTAGCGCAATACAATGAGCAGTTCTTC.

The chain has TRBV6-5 and TRBJ2-7; TRBD1 matches at 10 bases. CDR1 is MNHEY and CDR2 is SVGAGI in the germline V gene. The CDR3 is 16 residues long. V lost 2 bases to trimming and J lost 4 bases; unmatched junction nucleotides: 8. Written as DNA, the CDR3 is TGTGCCAGCAGTTACCACCGGGACAGGGGCGGTTACGAGCAGTACTTC. Encoded protein: CASSYHRDRGGYEQYF.

This rearrangement joins TRBV7-8 to TRBJ1-1; D uncertain. V was shortened by 5 bases and J by 0 bases, with 10 bases between the two germline ends. The germline gives CDR1 SGHVS, CDR2 FQNEAQ. The CDR3 totals 14 residues. This CDR3 is CASSPRTVNTEAFF. The CDR3 DNA follows: TGTGCCAGCAGCCCTCGGACTGTGAACACTGAAGCTTTCTTT.

The chain has TRBV9 and TRBJ1-2, with 9 positions matching TRBD1. J lost 0 bases, V lost 0 bases, and 6 bases had no gene match. CDR3 length equals 17 residues. CDR1 and CDR2 from the germline V gene are SGDLS and YYNGEE. CDR3 bases: TGTGCCAGCAGCGTAGGGGACAGGGATGAAGCTAACTATGGCTACACCTTC. Its translation is CASSVGDRDEANYGYTF.

The chain links TRBV5-8 to TRBJ2-7; 8 bases map to TRBD1. The V gene's germline CDR1 is SGHTS and CDR2 YDEGEE. The CDR3 is made up of 14 amino acids. J was trimmed by 2 bases and V by 0 bases; bases with no gene match: 1. The CDR3 spells CASSLGRGPYEQYF. Written as DNA, the CDR3 is TGTGCCAGCAGCTTGGGCAGGGGGCCCTACGAGCAGTACTTC.

The chain couples TRBV9 to TRBJ1-5, with D unclear. The germline gives CDR1 SGDLS, CDR2 YYNGEE. Trimming took off 5 bases at V and 0 bases at J, with 15 bases between the two ends. The CDR3 sequence is 16 residues long. The CDR3 loop is CASSASPGDSNQPQHF. CDR3 nucleotide sequence: TGTGCCAGCAGTGCCTCTCCCGGGGATAGCAATCAGCCCCAGCATTTT.

The gene calls are TRBV10-2 and TRBJ2-1, with TRBD2 matching 8 bases. V lost 2 bases and J lost 2; bases outside the gene matches: 11. This CDR3 comprises 18 residues. Germline lookup yields CDR1 WSHSY and CDR2 SAAADI. This chain's CDR3 is CASSEPVGLAGPYNEQFF. The CDR3 bases are TGCGCCAGCAGTGAGCCGGTCGGGCTAGCGGGTCCCTACAATGAGCAGTTCTTC.

This rearrangement joins TRBV7-2 to TRBJ2-7, with TRBD1 matching over 7 bases. Germline CDR1 SGHTA, CDR2 FQGNSA. The V segment lost 7 bases and the J segment 3 bases; nucleotides outside the gene matches: 9. The CDR3 loop spans 14 amino acids. In DNA form, the CDR3 reads TGTGCCAGCACCGCCGGGACAGAGGTCTACGAGCAGTACTTC. Amino acid sequence: CASTAGTEVYEQYF.

The chain carries TRBV28 and TRBJ1-1; D remains ambiguous. Trimming removed 2 bases from V and 1 base from J, with 8 bases in between. CDR3 length: 14 residues. Germline loops: CDR1 MDHEN, CDR2 SYDVKM. This CDR3 is CASSLESRNTEAFF. CDR3 nucleotide sequence: TGTGCCAGCAGTTTAGAGTCGAGGAACACTGAAGCTTTCTTT.

V gene TRBV6-1 combines with J gene TRBJ2-7, with a possible D match to TRBD1 (5 bases). The CDR3 consists of 15 residues. Trimming stripped 7 bases from V and 4 bases from J, with 20 bases between. Germline V gene lookup returns CDR1 MNHNS and CDR2 SASEGT. The CDR3 DNA reads TGTGCCAGCATCGGATTTTCCGAGACAGAATACGAGCAGTACTTC. Its translation: CASIGFSETEYEQYF.

CDR3 loop: CASSVGTGIETQYF. The CDR3, as DNA: TGTGCCAGTAGTGTAGGGACAGGGATAGAGACCCAGTACTTC. This chain links TRBV19 with TRBJ2-5; TRBD1 agrees at 9 bases. V was pared by 5 bases and J by 4 bases, with 5 bases of the junction left unmatched. The CDR3 has 14 residues. The germline V gene has CDR1 LNHDA and CDR2 SQIVND (reference sequence). The full variable domain, completed using reference TRBV19 and TRBJ2-5, is DGGITQSPKYLFRKEGQNVTLSCEQNLNHDAMYWYRQDPGQGLRLIYYSQIVNDFQKGDIAEGYSVSREKKESFPLTVTSAQKNPTAFYLCASSVGTGIETQYFGPGTRLLVL.

This clone occurred once. The genes are TRBV7-8 and TRBJ1-2; no firm D call. This CDR3 has 13 amino acids. CDR1 SGHVS and CDR2 FQNEAQ come from the germline V gene. Trimming took off 2 bases at V and 6 bases at J, with 10 bases between the two ends. The CDR3 loop reads CASSLILEDGYTF. CDR3 DNA sequence: TGTGCCAGCAGCTTAATTTTAGAAGATGGCTACACCTTC.

This chain connects TRBV30 to TRBJ2-1; the D gene is possibly TRBD1 (6 bases). V shed 4 bases and J shed 15 bases, with 16 bases lying between them. The CDR3 is 11 residues long. Germline V lookup: CDR1 GTSNPN, CDR2 SVGIG (reference sequence). CDR3 sequence: CAWIPQGNSFF. In nucleotides, the CDR3 is TGTGCCTGGATTCCACAGGGCAATTCGTTCTTC.

This chain uses TRBV19 with TRBJ1-2, with 11 bases identical to TRBD1. This CDR3 comprises 15 residues. J lost 7 bases, V lost 7 bases, and 11 bases had no gene match. Germline lookup yields CDR1 LNHDA and CDR2 SQIVND (reference sequence). The CDR3 coding sequence is TGTGCCAGTATCGACTGGTGGACAGGGGGCCGTGGCTACACCTTC. Its translation: CASIDWWTGGRGYTF. Variable domain in full (rest from reference TRBV19 and TRBJ1-2): DGGITQSPKYLFRKEGQNVTLSCEQNLNHDAMYWYRQDPGQGLRLIYYSQIVNDFQKGDIAEGYSVSREKKESFPLTVTSAQKNPTAFYLCASIDWWTGGRGYTFGSGTRLTVV.

This chain connects TRBV11-2 to TRBJ2-7, with TRBD2 as a possible D gene (5 bases). Germline CDR1 and CDR2: SGHAT and FQNNGV. V was trimmed by 7 bases and J by 2 bases, leaving 18 bases between them. The length of the CDR3 is 15 residues. The CDR3 here is CASTVSRGPAYEQYF. In DNA, the CDR3 is TGTGCCAGCACTGTCTCGAGAGGGCCCGCCTACGAGCAGTACTTC.